The 12 T cell receptor beta chains given below trace back to one sample, sequenced in a study of control samples from healthy donors and cancer patients (TCRdb year 2020). Library construction relied on the immunoSEQ multiplex PCR assay. Held by TCRdb, this immuneACCESS table contains in-frame sequences only and omits some clones. Under half of the omission traces to an unresolved V gene where checked; the cause of the rest is unknown. This sample is represented by around 170,000 clones; roughly 90% of them were singletons. The ten largest account for 1.2% to 1.5% of the sample. The sample was blood. The receptor set was obtained from a woman in her 50s in good health.

V is TRBV5-1 and J is TRBJ1-1; 7 bases align to TRBD1. Germline V gives CDR1 SGHRS, CDR2 YFSETQ. V was clipped by 8 bases and J by 1 base; unmatched bases: 8. The CDR3 consists of 14 residues. The CDR3 coding sequence is TGCGCCAGTACCCCCGGACAGGCGAACACTGAAGCTTTCTTT. It yields the protein CASTPGQANTEAFF.

The chain employs TRBV2 and TRBJ1-2; no reliable D call. This CDR3 region has 14 residues. V was pared by 6 bases and J by 4 bases, with 15 bases between. CDR1 is SNHLY and CDR2 is FYNNEI in the germline V gene. The CDR3 coding sequence is TGTGCCAGCAGCGCCGAGGGAGGAGGCTATGGCTACACCTTC. It specifies CASSAEGGGYGYTF.

The chain is built from TRBV28 and TRBJ1-4; TRBD1 might be the D (6 bases). The V end lost 4 bases, the J end lost 8 bases, and 14 bases lay between the germline ends. CDR3 length: 14 amino acids. Per the germline V gene, CDR1 is MDHEN and CDR2 is SYDVKM. CDR3 loop: CASSYQQGREKLFF. CDR3 coding DNA: TGTGCCAGCAGTTACCAACAGGGTAGAGAAAAACTGTTTTTT. The whole variable domain, filled in from reference TRBV28 and TRBJ1-4, reads DVKVTQSSRYLVKRTGEKVFLECVQDMDHENMFWYRQDPGLGLRLIYFSYDVKMKEKGDIPEGYSVSREKKERFSLILESASTNQTSMYLCASSYQQGREKLFFGSGTQLSVL.

This chain links TRBV10-3 with TRBJ2-1, with D possibly TRBD1 on 6 matching bases. The CDR3 has 15 residues. The V gene lost 4 bases and the J gene lost 7 bases, with 17 bases spanning the gap. Per the germline V gene, CDR1 is ENHRY and CDR2 is SYGVKD. As DNA, the CDR3 is TGTGCCATCAGTGGCAGCACAGGGATTCAGAATGAGCAGTTCTTC. Translating it yields CAISGSTGIQNEQFF.

This chain uses TRBV9 with TRBJ2-1; 10 bases are a match to TRBD2. V trimming: 0 bases; J trimming: 5 bases; junction bases outside the gene matches: 5. Per the germline V gene, CDR1 is SGDLS and CDR2 is YYNGEE. CDR3 length equals 16 residues. CDR3 nucleotide sequence: TGTGCCAGCAGCGTAGAAGCGGGAGGGCTGGACAATGAGCAGTTCTTC. Translation gives CASSVEAGGLDNEQFF.

This chain connects TRBV6-5 to TRBJ2-3; 9 bases agree with TRBD1. V lost 7 bases to trimming and J lost 2 bases; unmatched junction nucleotides: 7. This CDR3 is 15 amino acids long. The germline V gene encodes CDR1 MNHEY and CDR2 SVGAGI. The CDR3 bases are TGTGCCAGCACCCTTGGACAGGGGCTCACAGATACGCAGTATTTT. It yields the protein CASTLGQGLTDTQYF.

The CDR3 reads CASSPDRISYEQYF. CDR3 bases: TGTGCCAGCAGCCCCGACAGGATCTCCTACGAGCAGTACTTC. The rearrangement joins TRBV3-1 (or the pseudogene TRBV3-2) to TRBJ2-7; possibly TRBD1 for D (6 bases). CDR1 and CDR2 (germline): LGHDT, YNNKEL (reference sequence). This CDR3 is built from 14 residues. The ends were cut back, 4 bases at V and 0 bases at J, with 10 bases in the middle.

The rearrangement links TRBV7-9 to TRBJ2-7; no firm D call. The CDR3 runs to 12 residues. The V end lost 1 base, the J end lost 6 bases, and 7 bases lay between the germline ends. Germline V CDR1 and CDR2: SEHNR, FQNEAQ (reference sequence). The CDR3 here is CASSLEAPEQYF. The CDR3 region has the DNA TGTGCCAGCAGCTTAGAAGCTCCCGAGCAGTACTTC.

The gene calls are TRBV6-1 and TRBJ1-2, with 9 bases aligning to TRBD1. The CDR3 length is 17 residues. Germline CDR1 MNHNS, CDR2 SASEGT. J lost 2 bases, V lost 4 bases, and 11 bases had no gene match. CDR3 loop: CASSVSDRGQRNYGYTF. The CDR3 DNA reads as TGTGCCAGCAGTGTATCGGACAGGGGACAACGGAACTATGGCTACACCTTC.

This chain connects TRBV3-1 (or the pseudogene TRBV3-2) to TRBJ1-4, with D unresolved. The germline CDR1 and CDR2 sequences are LGHDT and YNNKEL (reference sequence). Trimming removed 5 bases at V and 6 bases at J, with 10 bases between. CDR3 size: 13 residues. CDR3 protein: CASSLDLHEKLFF. In nucleotides, the CDR3 is TGTGCCAGCAGCTTAGACTTACATGAAAAACTGTTTTTT.

This rearrangement joins TRBV7-9 to TRBJ2-1; the match to TRBD1 covers 10 bases. The germline V gene has CDR1 SEHNR and CDR2 FQNEAQ (reference sequence). With V trimmed by 8 bases and J by 2 bases, 15 bases remained unmatched. This CDR3 has 18 residues. CDR3 nucleotides: TGTGCCAGCCTCGGGACAGGGGACCAGCGGGGACCCTACAATGAGCAGTTCTTC. Protein: CASLGTGDQRGPYNEQFF.

In this sample, this clone turned up once. This chain links TRBV6-4 with TRBJ2-1; D gene ambiguous. V was clipped by 3 bases and J by 1 base, with 10 bases between them. The CDR3 is made up of 15 amino acids. In germline, CDR1 is MRHNA, CDR2 SNTAGT. In DNA, the CDR3 is TGTGCCAGCAGTGAAGCGTTAGGGTCCTACAATGAGCAGTTCTTC. This translates into CASSEALGSYNEQFF.